This T cell receptor beta chain was captured by sequencing in a study of cytomegalovirus exposure and HLA in healthy donors. Vbeta (60) and Jbeta (13) primers were used in the PCR. Clones were sequenced by immunoSEQ multiplex PCR, and TCRdb holds only the in-frame ones, with some missing. The sample includes about 170,000 clones, over 65% seen only once; the top ten take around 6.8%. This CDR3 is 14 amino acids long. V gave up 3 bases and J gave up 4 bases, with 11 bases separating them. The germline gives CDR1 SGHRS, CDR2 YFSETQ. Each donor was nominally healthy when sampled (though unrecorded immune exposures were likely).

This chain uses TRBV5-1 with TRBJ1-3; D is undetermined. The source is a man aged 35 to 55 in good health and CMV-seropositive. Sequencing was done on a sample of PBMCs. The CDR3, as DNA: TGCGCCAGCAGCTATAGCGCATCCGGAAACACCATATATTTT. Amino acids: CASSYSASGNTIYF.